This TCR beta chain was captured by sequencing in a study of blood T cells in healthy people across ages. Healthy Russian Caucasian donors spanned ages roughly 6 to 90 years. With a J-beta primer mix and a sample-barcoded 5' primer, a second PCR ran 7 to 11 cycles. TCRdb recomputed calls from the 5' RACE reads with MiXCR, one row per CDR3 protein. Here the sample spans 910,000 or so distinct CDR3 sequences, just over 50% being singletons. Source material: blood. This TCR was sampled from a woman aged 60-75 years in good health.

The CDR3 sequence is CASSYPQPILTDTQYF. DNA of the CDR3: TGTGCCAGCAGTTACCCTCAACCGATACTCACAGATACGCAGTATTTT. V and J are TRBV6-2 or TRBV6-3 and TRBJ2-3; D gene uncertain. Trimming cost V 2 bases and J 2 bases, with 14 bases left between them. This CDR3 region has 16 residues. Germline V lookup: CDR1 MNHEY, CDR2 SVGEGT.